This TCR beta chain appears in the sequencing data of a study of T-cell reconstitution after alpha-beta-depleted transplantation in children. General observations from the study: At day 60, the high TCRbeta diversity found in some patients originated from recipient T cells and thymic progenitors that had survived. Where alpha-beta T cells came from about two months after transplant was reportedly several hundred expanded graft clones. A year had passed since transplant, and T-cell counts and diversity by then came mostly from newly produced T cells.

CDR1 SGHRS and CDR2 YFSETQ come from the germline V gene. Trimming took 0 bases from V and 12 from J, leaving 18 bases between them. The CDR3 has 14 amino acids. Researchers prepared the TCRbeta library using unique molecular identifiers, the study reports. Each CDR3 protein is one row after TCRdb ran MiXCR on the PCR reads. The table has approximately 500,000 distinct CDR3 sequences, roughly a quarter seen once. Notes on this clonotype: The antigen is not known.

The source was PBMCs, collected before TCRalphabeta/CD19-depleted stem cell transplant. This sequence originates from a boy under two years old with Wiskott-Aldrich syndrome, due to receive a stem cell transplant. The chain couples TRBV5-1 to TRBJ1-2, with no clear D. Written as DNA, the CDR3 is TGCGCCAGCAGCTTGGATCAATCCGGCAGTAAGGACACCTTC. Amino acid sequence: CASSLDQSGSKDTF.